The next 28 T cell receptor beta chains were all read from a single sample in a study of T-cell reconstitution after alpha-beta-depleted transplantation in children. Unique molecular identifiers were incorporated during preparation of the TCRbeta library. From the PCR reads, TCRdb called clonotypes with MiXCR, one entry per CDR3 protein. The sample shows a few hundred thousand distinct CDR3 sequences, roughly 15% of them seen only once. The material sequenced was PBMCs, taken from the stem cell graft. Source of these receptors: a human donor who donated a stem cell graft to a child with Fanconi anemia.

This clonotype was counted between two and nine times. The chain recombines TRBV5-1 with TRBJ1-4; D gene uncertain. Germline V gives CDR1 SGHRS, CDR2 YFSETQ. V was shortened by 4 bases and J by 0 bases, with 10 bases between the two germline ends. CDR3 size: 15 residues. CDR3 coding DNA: TGCGCCAGCAGCCCCGCCGGGCCAACTAATGAAAAACTGTTTTTT. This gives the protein CASSPAGPTNEKLFF.

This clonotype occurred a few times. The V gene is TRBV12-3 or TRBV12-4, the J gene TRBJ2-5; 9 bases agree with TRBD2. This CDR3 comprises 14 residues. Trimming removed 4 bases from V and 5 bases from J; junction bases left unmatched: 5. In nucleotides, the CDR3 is TGTGCCAGCAGTTCTAGCGGGGTTTATGAGACCCAGTACTTC. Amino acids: CASSSSGVYETQYF.

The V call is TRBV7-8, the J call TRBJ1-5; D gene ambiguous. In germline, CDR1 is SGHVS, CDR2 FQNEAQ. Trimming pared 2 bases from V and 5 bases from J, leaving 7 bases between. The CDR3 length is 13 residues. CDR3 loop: CASSLHQDQPQHF. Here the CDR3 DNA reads TGTGCCAGCAGCTTACATCAGGATCAGCCCCAGCATTTT.

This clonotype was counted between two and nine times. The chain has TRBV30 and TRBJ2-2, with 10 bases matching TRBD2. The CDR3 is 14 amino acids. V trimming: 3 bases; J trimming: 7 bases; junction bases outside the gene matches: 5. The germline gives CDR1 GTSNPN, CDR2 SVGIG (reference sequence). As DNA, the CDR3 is TGTGCCTGGAGAGCGGGGGGGCAGTACGGGGAGCTGTTTTTT. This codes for CAWRAGGQYGELFF.

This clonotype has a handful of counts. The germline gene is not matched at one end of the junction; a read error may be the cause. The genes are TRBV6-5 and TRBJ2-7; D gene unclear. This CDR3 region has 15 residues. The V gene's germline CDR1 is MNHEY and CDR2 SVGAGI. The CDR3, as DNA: TGTGCCAGCAGTTCCACAGCCCTTGGCTCCTACGGGCAGTACTTC. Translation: CASSSTALGSYGQYF.

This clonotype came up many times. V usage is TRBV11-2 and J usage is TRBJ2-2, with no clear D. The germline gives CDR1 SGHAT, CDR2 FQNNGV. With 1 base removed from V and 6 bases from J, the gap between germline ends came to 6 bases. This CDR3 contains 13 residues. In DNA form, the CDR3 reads TGTGCCAGCAGCTTAGTTTTAGCCGGGGAGCTGTTTTTT. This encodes CASSLVLAGELFF.

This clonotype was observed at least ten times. The chain's CDR3 is CASSLASGNYNEQFF. Here the CDR3 DNA reads TGCGCCAGCAGCTTGGCTAGCGGGAACTACAATGAGCAGTTCTTC. The V call is TRBV5-1, the J call TRBJ2-1; TRBD2 aligns across 9 bases. CDR1 and CDR2 (germline): SGHRS, YFSETQ. The V and J ends lost 0 bases and 3 bases, in that order; junction bases with no gene match: 1. The CDR3 contains 15 residues.

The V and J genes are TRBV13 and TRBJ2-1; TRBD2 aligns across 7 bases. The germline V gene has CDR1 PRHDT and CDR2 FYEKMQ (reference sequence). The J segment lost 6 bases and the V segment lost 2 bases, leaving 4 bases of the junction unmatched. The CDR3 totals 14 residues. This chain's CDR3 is CASSLSPSGNEQFF. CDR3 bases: TGTGCCAGCAGCTTATCGCCTAGCGGCAATGAGCAGTTCTTC.

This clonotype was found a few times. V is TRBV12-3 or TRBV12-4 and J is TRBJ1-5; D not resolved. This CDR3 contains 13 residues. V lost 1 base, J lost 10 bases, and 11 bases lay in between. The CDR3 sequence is CASSLGSGHPQHF. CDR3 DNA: TGTGCCAGCAGTTTAGGTAGCGGGCACCCCCAGCATTTT.

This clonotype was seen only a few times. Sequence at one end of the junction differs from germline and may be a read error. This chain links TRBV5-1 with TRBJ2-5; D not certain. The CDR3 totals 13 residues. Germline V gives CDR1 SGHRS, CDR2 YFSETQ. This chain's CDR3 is CASSPSNQETQYF. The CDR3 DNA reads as TGCGCCAGCAGCCCCTCAAACCAGGAGACCCAGTACTTC.

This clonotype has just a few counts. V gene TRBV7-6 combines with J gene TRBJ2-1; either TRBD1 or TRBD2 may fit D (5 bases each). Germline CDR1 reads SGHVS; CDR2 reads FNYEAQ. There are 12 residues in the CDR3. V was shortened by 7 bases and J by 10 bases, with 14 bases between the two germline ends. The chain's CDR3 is CASTKPGHEQFF. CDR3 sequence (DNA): TGTGCCAGCACCAAACCGGGGCACGAGCAGTTCTTC.

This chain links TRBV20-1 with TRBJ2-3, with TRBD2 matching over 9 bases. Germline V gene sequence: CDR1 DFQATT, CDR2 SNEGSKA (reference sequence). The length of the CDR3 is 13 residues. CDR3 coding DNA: TGCAGCGGCGGGGGGGCGCGGTCCGATACGCAGTATTTT. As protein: CSGGGARSDTQYF.

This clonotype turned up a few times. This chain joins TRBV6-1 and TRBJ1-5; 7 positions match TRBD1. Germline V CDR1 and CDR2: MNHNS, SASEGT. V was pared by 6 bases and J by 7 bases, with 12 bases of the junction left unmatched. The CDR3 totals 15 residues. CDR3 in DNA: TGTGCCAGCAGACCTCAAGAGGGGGCAGGACAGCCCCAGCATTTT. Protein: CASRPQEGAGQPQHF.

CDR3 amino acids: CASSQTGGITEAFF. The DNA of the CDR3 is TGCGCCAGCAGCCAAACAGGGGGGATCACTGAAGCTTTCTTT. The chain carries TRBV4-3 and TRBJ1-1, with 8 bases matching TRBD1. This CDR3 region has 14 residues. Germline-derived CDR1 and CDR2 are LGHNA and YSLEER. Trimming cost V 2 bases and J 4 bases; bases outside gene matches: 3.

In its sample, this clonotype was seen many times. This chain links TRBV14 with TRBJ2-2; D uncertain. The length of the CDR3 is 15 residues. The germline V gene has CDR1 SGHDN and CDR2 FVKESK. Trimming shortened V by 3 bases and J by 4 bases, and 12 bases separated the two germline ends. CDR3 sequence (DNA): TGTGCCAGCAGCCATATGGGGTCTCCCACCGGGGAGCTGTTTTTT. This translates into CASSHMGSPTGELFF.

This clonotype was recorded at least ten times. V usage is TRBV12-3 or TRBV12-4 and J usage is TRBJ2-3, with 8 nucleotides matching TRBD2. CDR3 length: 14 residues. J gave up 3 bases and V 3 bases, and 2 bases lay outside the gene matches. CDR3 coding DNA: TGTGCCAGCAGTTTGGCTAGCGGGACAGATACGCAGTATTTT. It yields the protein CASSLASGTDTQYF.

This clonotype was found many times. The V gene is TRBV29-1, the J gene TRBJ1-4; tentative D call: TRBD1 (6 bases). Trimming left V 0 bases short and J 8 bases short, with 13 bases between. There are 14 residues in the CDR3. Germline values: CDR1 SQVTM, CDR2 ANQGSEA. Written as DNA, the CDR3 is TGCAGCGTTGAAGATCGACAGGCAAGGGAAAAACTGTTTTTT. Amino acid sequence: CSVEDRQAREKLFF.

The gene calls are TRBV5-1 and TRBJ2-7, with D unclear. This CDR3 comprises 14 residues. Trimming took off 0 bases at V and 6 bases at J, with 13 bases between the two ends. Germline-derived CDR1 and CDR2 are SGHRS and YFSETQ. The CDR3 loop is CASSLEAIPGEQYF. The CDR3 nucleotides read TGCGCCAGCAGCTTGGAGGCTATTCCTGGCGAGCAGTACTTC.

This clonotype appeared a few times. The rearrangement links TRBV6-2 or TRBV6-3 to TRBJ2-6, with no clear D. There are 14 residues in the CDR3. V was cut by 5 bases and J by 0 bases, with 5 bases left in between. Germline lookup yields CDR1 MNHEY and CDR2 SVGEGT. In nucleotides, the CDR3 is TGTGCCAGCAGTAAAACCTCTGGGGCCAACGTCCTGACTTTC. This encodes CASSKTSGANVLTF.

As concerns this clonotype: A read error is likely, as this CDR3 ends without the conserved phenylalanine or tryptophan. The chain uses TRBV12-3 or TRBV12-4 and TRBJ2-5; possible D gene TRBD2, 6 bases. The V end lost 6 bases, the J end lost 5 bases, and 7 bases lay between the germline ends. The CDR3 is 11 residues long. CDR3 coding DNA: TGTGCCAGCAGGGGGGGTGAGACCCAGTACTGC. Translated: CASRGGETQYC.

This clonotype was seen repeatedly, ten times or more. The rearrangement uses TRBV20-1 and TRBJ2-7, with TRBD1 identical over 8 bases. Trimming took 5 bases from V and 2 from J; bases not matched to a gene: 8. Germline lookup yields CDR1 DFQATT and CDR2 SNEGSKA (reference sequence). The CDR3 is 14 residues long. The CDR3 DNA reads TGCAGTGCTCGACTCAGGGGGCTTACCTACGAGCAGTACTTC. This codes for CSARLRGLTYEQYF.

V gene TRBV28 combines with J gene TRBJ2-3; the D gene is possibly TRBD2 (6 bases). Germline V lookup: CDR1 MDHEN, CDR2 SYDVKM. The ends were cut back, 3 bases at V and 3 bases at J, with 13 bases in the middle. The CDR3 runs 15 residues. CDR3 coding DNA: TGTGCCAGCAGTTTCTTCAAGGCGGGGACAGATACGCAGTATTTT. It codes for CASSFFKAGTDTQYF.

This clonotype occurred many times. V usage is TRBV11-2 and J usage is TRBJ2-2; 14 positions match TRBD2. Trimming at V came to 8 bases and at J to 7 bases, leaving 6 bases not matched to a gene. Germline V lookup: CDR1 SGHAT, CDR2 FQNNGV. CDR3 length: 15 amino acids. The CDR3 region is CASRGTSGGGGELFF. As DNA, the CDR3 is TGTGCCAGCCGCGGGACTAGCGGGGGTGGCGGGGAGCTGTTTTTT.

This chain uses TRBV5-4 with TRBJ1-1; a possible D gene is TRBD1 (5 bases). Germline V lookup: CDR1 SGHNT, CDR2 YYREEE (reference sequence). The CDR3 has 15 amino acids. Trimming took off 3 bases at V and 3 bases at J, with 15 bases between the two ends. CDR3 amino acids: CASSSFRDPYTEAFF. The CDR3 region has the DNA TGTGCCAGCAGCTCATTCCGGGACCCTTACACTGAAGCTTTCTTT.

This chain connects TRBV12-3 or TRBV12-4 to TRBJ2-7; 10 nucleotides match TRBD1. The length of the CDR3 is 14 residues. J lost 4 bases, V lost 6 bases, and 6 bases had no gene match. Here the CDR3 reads CASRKTGGLYEQYF. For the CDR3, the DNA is TGTGCCAGCAGAAAGACAGGGGGCCTTTACGAGCAGTACTTC.

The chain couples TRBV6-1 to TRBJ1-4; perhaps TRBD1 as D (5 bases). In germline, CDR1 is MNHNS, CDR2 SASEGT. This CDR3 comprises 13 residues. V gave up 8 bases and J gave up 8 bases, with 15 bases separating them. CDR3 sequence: CASRGAGGEKLFF. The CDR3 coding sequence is TGTGCCAGCCGTGGGGCCGGAGGAGAAAAACTGTTTTTT.

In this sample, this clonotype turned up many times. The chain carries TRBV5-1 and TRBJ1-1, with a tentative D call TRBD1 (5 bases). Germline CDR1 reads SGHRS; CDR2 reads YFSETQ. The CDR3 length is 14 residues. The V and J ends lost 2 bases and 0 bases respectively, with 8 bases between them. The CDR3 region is CASSFGTVNTEAFF. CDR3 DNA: TGCGCCAGCAGCTTCGGGACCGTGAACACTGAAGCTTTCTTT.

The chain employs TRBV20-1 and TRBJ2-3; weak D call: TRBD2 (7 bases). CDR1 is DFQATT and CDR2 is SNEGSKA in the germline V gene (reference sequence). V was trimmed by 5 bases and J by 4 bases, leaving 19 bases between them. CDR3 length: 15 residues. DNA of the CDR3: TGCAGTGCTCAACGACGGGGGGCGCGATCAGATACGCAGTATTTT. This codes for CSAQRRGARSDTQYF.